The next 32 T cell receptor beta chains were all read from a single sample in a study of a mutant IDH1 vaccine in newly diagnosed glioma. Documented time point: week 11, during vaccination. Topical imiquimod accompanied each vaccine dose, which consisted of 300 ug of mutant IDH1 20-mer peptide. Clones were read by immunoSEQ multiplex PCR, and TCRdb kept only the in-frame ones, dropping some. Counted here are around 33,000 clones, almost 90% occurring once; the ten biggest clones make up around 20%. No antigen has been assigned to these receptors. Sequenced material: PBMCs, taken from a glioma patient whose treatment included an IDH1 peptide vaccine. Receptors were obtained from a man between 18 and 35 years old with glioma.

In DNA, the CDR3 is TGCGCCAGCAGCTTGGACTTTTCCAATGAGCAGTTCTTC. It yields the protein CASSLDFSNEQFF. The chain uses TRBV5-1 and TRBJ2-1, with D hard to call. The V end lost 0 bases, the J end lost 6 bases, and 7 bases lay between the germline ends. CDR3 size: 13 residues. CDR1 SGHRS and CDR2 YFSETQ come from the germline V gene.

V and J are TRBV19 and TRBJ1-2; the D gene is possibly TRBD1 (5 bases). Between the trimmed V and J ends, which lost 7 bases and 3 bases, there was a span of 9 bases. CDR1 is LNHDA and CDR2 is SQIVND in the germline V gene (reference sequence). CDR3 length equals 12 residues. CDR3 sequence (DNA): TGTGCCAGTACAGACAGCTACTATGGCTACACCTTC. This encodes CASTDSYYGYTF.

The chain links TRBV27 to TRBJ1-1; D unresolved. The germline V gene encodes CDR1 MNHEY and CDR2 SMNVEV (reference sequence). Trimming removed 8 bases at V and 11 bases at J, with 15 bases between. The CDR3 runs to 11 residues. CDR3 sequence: CASWGRARAFF. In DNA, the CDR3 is TGTGCCAGCTGGGGTCGTGCTAGGGCTTTCTTT.

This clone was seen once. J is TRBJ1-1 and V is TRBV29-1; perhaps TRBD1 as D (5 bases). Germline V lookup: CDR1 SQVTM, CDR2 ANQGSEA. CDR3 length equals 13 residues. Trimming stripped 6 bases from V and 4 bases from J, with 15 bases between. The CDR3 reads CSVIQQVSTEAFF. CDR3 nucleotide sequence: TGCAGCGTCATTCAACAGGTATCCACTGAAGCTTTCTTT.

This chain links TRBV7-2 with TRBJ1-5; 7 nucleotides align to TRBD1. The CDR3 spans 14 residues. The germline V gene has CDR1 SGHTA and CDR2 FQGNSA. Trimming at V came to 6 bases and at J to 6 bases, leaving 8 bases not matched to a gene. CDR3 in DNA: TGTGCCAGCAGTACAGGGGACGGTAGTCAGCCCCAGCATTTT. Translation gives CASSTGDGSQPQHF.

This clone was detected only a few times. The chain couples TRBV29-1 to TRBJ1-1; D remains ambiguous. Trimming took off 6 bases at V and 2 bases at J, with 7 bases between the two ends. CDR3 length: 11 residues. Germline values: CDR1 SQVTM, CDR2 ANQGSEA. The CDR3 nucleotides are TGCAGCGTAATGCCCAACACTGAAGCTTTCTTT. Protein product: CSVMPNTEAFF. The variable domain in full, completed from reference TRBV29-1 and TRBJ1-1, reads SAVISQKPSRDICQRGTSLTIQCQVDSQVTMMFWYRQQPGQSLTLIATANQGSEATYESGFVIDKFPISRPNLTFSTLTVSNMSPEDSSIYLCSVMPNTEAFFGQGTRLTVV.

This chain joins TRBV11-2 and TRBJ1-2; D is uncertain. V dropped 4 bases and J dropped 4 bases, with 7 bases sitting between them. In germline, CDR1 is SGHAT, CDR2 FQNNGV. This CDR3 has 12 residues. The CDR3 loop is CASSSLSYGYTF. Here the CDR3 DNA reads TGTGCCAGCAGCTCACTCAGCTATGGCTACACCTTC. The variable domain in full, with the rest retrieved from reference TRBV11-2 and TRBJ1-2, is EAGVAQSPRYKIIEKRQSVAFWCNPISGHATLYWYQQILGQGPKLLIQFQNNGVVDDSQLPKDRFSAERLKGVDSTLKIQPAKLEDSAVYLCASSSLSYGYTFGSGTRLTVV.

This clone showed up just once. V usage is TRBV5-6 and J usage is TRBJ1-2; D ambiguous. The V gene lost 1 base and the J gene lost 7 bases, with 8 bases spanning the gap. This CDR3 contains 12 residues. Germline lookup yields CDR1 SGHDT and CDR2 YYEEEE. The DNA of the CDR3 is TGTGCCAGCAGCTTGCGAAATACTGGCTACACCTTC. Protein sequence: CASSLRNTGYTF.

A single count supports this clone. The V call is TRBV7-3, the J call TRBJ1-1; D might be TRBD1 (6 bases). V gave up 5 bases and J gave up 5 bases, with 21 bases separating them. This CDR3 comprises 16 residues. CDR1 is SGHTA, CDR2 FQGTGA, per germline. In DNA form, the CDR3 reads TGTGCCAGCAGCCCAACTGGGACACTATCCGGGACTGAAGCTTTCTTT. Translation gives CASSPTGTLSGTEAFF.

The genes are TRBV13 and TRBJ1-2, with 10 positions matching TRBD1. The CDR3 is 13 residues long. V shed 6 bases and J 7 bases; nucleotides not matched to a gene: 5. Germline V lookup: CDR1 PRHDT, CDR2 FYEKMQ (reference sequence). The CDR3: CASRETGGGGYTF. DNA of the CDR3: TGTGCCAGCAGGGAGACAGGGGGCGGTGGCTACACCTTC.

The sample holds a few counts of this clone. DNA for the CDR3: TGTGCCAGCTCACCAACAACGGGACGATCGGGCAAAAACATTCAGTACTTC. Its protein product is CASSPTTGRSGKNIQYF. The rearrangement links TRBV18 to TRBJ2-4; D may match TRBD1 or TRBD2 (5 bases each). Trimming shortened V by 2 bases and J by 3 bases, and 17 bases separated the two germline ends. Germline values: CDR1 KGHSH, CDR2 LQKENI. The CDR3 has 17 residues.

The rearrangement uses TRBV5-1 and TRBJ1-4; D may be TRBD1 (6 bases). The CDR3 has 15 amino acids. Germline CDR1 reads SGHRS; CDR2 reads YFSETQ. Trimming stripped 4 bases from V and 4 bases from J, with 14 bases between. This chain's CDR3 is CASSPNGGFNEKLFF. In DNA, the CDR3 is TGCGCCAGCAGCCCCAACGGGGGCTTTAATGAAAAACTGTTTTTT. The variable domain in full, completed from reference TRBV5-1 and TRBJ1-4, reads KAGVTQTPRYLIKTRGQQVTLSCSPISGHRSVSWYQQTPGQGLQFLFEYFSETQRNKGNFPGRFSGRQFSNSRSEMNVSTLELGDSALYLCASSPNGGFNEKLFFGSGTQLSVL.

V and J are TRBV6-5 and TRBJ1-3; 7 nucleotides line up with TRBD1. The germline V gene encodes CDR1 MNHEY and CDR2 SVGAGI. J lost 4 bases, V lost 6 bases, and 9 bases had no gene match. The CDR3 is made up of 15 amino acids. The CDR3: CASSLVRDRGNTIYF. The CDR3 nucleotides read TGTGCCAGCAGCCTGGTACGGGACAGAGGAAACACCATATATTTT.

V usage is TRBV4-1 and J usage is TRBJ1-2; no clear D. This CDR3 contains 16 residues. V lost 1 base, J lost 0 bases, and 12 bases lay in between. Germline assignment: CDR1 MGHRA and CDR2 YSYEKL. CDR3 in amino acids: CASSQVEENTNYGYTF. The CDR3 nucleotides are TGCGCCAGCAGCCAAGTAGAGGAGAATACTAACTATGGCTACACCTTC.

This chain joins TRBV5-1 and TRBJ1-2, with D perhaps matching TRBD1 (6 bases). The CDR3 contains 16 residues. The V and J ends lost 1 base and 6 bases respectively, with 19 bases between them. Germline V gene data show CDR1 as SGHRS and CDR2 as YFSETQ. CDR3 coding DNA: TGCGCCAGCAGCTTGTCGGACAGTCGTCGCTTTGATGGCTACACCTTC. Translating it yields CASSLSDSRRFDGYTF.

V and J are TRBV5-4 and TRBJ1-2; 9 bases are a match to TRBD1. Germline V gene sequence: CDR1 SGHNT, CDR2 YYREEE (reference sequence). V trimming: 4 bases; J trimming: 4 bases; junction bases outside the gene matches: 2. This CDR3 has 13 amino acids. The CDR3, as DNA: TGTGCCAGCAGCCGGACAGGGGCCTATGGCTACACCTTC. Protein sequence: CASSRTGAYGYTF.

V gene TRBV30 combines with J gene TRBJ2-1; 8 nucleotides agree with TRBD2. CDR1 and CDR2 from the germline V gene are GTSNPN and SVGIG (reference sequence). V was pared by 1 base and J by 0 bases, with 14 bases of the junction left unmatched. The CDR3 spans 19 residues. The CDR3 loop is CAWSGPAGVQLSSYNEQFF. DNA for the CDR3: TGTGCCTGGAGTGGGCCAGCGGGAGTCCAACTGAGCTCCTACAATGAGCAGTTCTTC.

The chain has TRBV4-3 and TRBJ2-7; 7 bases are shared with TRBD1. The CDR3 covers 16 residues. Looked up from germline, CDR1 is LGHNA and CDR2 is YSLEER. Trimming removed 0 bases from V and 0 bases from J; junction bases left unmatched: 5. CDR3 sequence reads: CASSQDPTGSSYEQYF. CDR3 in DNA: TGCGCCAGCAGCCAAGACCCGACAGGGAGCTCCTACGAGCAGTACTTC.

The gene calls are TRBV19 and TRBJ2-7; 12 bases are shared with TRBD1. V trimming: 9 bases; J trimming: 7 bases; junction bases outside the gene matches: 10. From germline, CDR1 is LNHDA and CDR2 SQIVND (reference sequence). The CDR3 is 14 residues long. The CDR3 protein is CASAPGQGAWEQYF. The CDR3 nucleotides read TGTGCCAGCGCCCCGGGACAGGGGGCTTGGGAGCAGTACTTC.

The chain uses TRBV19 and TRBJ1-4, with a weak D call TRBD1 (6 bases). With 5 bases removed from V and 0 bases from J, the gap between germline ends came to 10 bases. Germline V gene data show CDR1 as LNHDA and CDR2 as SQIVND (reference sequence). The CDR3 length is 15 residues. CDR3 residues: CASSSGGPTNEKLFF. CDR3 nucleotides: TGTGCCAGTAGTTCGGGGGGGCCAACTAATGAAAAACTGTTTTTT. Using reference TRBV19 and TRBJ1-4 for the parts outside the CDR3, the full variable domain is DGGITQSPKYLFRKEGQNVTLSCEQNLNHDAMYWYRQDPGQGLRLIYYSQIVNDFQKGDIAEGYSVSREKKESFPLTVTSAQKNPTAFYLCASSSGGPTNEKLFFGSGTQLSVL.

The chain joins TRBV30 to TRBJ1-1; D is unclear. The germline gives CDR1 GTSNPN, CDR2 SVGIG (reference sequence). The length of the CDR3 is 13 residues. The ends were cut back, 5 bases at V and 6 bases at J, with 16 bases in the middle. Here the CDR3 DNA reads TGTGCCTGGGGCCGGGGAATGTGGCCTGAAGCTTTCTTT. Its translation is CAWGRGMWPEAFF.

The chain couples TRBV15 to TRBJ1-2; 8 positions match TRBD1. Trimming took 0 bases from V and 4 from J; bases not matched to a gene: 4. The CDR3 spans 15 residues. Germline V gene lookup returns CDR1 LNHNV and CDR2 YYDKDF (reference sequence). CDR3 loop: CATSRDSGQVYGYTF. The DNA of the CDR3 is TGTGCCACCAGCAGAGATTCGGGACAGGTCTATGGCTACACCTTC.

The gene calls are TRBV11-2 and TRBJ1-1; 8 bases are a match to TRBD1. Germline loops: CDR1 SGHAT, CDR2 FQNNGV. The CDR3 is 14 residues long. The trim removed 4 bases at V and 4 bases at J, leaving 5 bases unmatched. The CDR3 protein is CASSYVQGGTEAFF. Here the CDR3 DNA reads TGTGCCAGCAGCTATGTACAGGGGGGCACTGAAGCTTTCTTT.

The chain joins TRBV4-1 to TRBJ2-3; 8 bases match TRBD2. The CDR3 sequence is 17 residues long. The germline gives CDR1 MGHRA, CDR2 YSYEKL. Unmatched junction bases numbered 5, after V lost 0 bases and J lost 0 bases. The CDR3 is CASSQEEAGASTDTQYF. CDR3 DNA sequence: TGCGCCAGCAGCCAAGAGGAAGCGGGAGCTAGCACAGATACGCAGTATTTT.

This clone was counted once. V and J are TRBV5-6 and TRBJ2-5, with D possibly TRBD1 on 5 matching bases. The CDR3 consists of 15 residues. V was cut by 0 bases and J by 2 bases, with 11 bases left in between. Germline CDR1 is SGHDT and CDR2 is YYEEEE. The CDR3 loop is CASSLARSGQETQYF. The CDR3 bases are TGTGCCAGCAGCTTGGCCAGGTCAGGGCAAGAGACCCAGTACTTC.

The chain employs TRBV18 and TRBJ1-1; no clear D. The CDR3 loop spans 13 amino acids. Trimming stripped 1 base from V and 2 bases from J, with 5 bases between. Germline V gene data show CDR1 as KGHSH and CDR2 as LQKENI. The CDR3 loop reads CASSPQGNTEAFF. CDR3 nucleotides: TGTGCCAGCTCACCACAGGGCAACACTGAAGCTTTCTTT.

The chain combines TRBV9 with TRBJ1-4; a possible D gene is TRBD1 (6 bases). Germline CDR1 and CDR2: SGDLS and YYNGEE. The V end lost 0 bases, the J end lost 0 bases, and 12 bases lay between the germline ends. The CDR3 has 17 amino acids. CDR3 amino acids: CASSVEVTGATNEKLFF. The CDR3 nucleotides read TGTGCCAGCAGCGTAGAGGTGACAGGAGCAACTAATGAAAAACTGTTTTTT.

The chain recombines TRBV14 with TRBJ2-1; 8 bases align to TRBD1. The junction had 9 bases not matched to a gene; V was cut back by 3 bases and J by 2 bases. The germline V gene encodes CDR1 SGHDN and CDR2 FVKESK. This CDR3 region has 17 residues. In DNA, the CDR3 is TGTGCCAGCAGCCAGGTGGCAGGACAGGGCCCCTACAATGAGCAGTTCTTC. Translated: CASSQVAGQGPYNEQFF. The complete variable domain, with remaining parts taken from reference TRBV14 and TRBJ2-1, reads EAGVTQFPSHSVIEKGQTVTLRCDPISGHDNLYWYRRVMGKEIKFLLHFVKESKQDESGMPNNRFLAERTGGTYSTLKVQPAELEDSGVYFCASSQVAGQGPYNEQFFGPGTRLTVL.

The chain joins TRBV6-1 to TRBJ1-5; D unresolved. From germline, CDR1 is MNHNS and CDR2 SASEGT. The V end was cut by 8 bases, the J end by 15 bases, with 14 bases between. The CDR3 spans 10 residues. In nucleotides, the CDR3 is TGTGCCAGCTGGCTGACAACCTGGCATTTT. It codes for CASWLTTWHF.

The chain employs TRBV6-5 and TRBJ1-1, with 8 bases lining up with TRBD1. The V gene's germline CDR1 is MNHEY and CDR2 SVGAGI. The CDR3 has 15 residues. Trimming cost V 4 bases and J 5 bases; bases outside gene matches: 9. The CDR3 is CASSSPTGGSTEAFF. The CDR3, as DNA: TGTGCCAGCAGTTCACCAACAGGGGGGAGTACTGAAGCTTTCTTT.

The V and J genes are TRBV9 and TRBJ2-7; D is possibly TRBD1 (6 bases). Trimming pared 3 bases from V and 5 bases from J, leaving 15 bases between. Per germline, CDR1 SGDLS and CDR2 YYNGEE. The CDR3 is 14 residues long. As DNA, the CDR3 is TGTGCCAGCAGCGAGGGGGTTAGCGCGGACGAGCAGTACTTC. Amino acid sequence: CASSEGVSADEQYF. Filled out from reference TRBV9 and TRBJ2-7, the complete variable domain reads DSGVTQTPKHLITATGQRVTLRCSPRSGDLSVYWYQQSLDQGLQFLIQYYNGEERAKGNILERFSAQQFPDLHSELNLSSLELGDSALYFCASSEGVSADEQYFGPGTRLTVT.

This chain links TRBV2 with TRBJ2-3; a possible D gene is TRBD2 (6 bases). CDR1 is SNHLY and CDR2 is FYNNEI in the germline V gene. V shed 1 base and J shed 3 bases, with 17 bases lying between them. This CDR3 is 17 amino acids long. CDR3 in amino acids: CASSEGWLALSTDTQYF. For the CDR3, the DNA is TGTGCCAGCAGTGAAGGTTGGCTAGCGTTGAGTACAGATACGCAGTATTTT. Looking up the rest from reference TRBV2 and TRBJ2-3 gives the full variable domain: EPEVTQTPSHQVTQMGQEVILRCVPISNHLYFYWYRQILGQKVEFLVSFYNNEISEKSEIFDDQFSVERPDGSNFTLKIRSTKLEDSAMYFCASSEGWLALSTDTQYFGPGTRLTVL.